The clone carrying this T cell receptor (beta chain) was seen a few times. This record comes from a study of blood T cell repertoires in COVID-19. Background on the study: Sites across the United States, Italy and Spain contributed samples from acute and convalescent COVID-19. The analysed material was cDNA or gDNA that came from T cells, B-cell-depleted T cells, or PBMCs.

Source study methods: Reference gene primer amplification in the assay estimated nucleated cell counts. Assay: immunoSEQ multiplex PCR; the TCRdb copy retains only in-frame clones and omits some. V, J and clone size are those of that table, while D and trimming were read from the DNA. The sample records about 140,000 clones, around nine tenths being singletons. The CDR3 extends over 13 amino acids. Trimming removed 4 bases at V and 7 bases at J, with 14 bases between. In germline, CDR1 is MNHEY, CDR2 SVGEGT. V usage is TRBV6-2 or TRBV6-3 and J usage is TRBJ2-7; no clear D. This receptor was identified in a woman between 35 and 50 years old with acute or convalescent COVID-19. Sequencing input: peripheral blood. This chain's CDR3 is CASSSEDRREQYF. Written as DNA, the CDR3 is TGTGCCAGCAGTTCGGAAGATCGGAGAGAGCAGTACTTC.